This paragraph reports one T cell receptor (beta chain). Its antigen is not identified. The sample comes from a study of T cell responses to AZD1222 COVID-19 vaccine. Profiled with immunoSEQ multiplex PCR; TCRdb holds only in-frame clones, not every one. The sample consists of some 80,000 clones, 88% of them appearing once. Study-wide results and caveats: The reported proportion of spike-specific TCRs targeting unmutated variant regions was nearly half. Clonal diversity was possibly underestimated, and white British individuals and females predominated among donors. There were vaccine-associated CD4 TCRs across spike, dominant at 160-218 and 743-854. Seropositive at baseline were only a handful of AZD1222 recipients.

CDR3 length: 15 residues. The trim removed 8 bases at V and 5 bases at J, leaving 13 bases unmatched. Looked up from germline, CDR1 is SNHLY and CDR2 is FYNNEI. The receptor was isolated from an adult who received the MenACWY meningococcal vaccine as a control. The J gene is TRBJ1-1, the V gene TRBV2; 8 bases are shared with TRBD1. The source material was peripheral blood, sampled 28 days after the second dose of the MenACWY control vaccine. CDR3 in amino acids: CASGNRGSMRTEAFF. CDR3 DNA: TGTGCCAGCGGAAACAGGGGGTCCATGAGGACTGAAGCTTTCTTT.